This paragraph covers one TCR beta chain sequence. Its antigen remains unknown. Time point noted: week 5, during vaccination. A 20-mer mutant IDH1 peptide at 300 ug was injected subcutaneously with topical imiquimod. The donors' diagnosis was new WHO grade 3 or 4 astrocytoma that was IDH1-mutant and ATRX-lost. Produced via immunoSEQ multiplex PCR; TCRdb's table is partial and in-frame only. The sample holds around 35,000 clones, about four fifths seen once. V was clipped by 4 bases and J by 5 bases, with 13 bases between them. The CDR3 totals 14 residues. CDR1 is SGDLS and CDR2 is YYNGEE in the germline V gene. This sample is drawn from a study of a mutant IDH1 vaccine in newly diagnosed glioma. Points from the study as a whole: Any relationship between pseudoprogression and changes in top peripheral T cell clonotypes seemed absent.

V usage is TRBV9 and J usage is TRBJ2-4, with D perhaps matching TRBD1 (6 bases). The TCR sequence derives from a man aged 25-45 years with glioma. The sample was PBMCs, taken from a glioma patient whose treatment included an IDH1 peptide vaccine. As DNA, the CDR3 is TGTGCCAGCAGCCCCAACCCAGGGGAAAACATTCAGTACTTC. Translated: CASSPNPGENIQYF.